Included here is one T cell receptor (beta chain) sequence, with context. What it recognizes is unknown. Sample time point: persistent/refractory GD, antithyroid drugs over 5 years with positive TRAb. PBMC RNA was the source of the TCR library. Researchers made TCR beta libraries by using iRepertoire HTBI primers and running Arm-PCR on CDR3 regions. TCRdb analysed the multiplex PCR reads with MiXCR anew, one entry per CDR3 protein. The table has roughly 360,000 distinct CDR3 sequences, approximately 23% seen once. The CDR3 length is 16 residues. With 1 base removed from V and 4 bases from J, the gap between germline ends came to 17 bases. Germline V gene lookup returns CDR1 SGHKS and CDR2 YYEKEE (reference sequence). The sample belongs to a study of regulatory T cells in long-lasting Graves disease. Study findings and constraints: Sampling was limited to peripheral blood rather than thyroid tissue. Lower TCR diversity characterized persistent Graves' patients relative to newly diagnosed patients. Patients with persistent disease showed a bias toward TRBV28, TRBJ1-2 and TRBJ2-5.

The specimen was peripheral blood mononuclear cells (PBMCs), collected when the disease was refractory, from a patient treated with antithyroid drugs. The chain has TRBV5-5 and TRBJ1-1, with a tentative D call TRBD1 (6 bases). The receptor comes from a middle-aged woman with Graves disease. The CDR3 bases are TGTGCCAGCAGCTTGTGGGGGGGCAGGAGGATCACTGAAGCTTTCTTT. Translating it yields CASSLWGGRRITEAFF. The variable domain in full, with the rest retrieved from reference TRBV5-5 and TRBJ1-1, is DAGVTQSPTHLIKTRGQQVTLRCSPISGHKSVSWYQQVLGQGPQFIFQYYEKEERGRGNFPDRFSARQFPNYSSELNVNALLLGDSALYLCASSLWGGRRITEAFFGQGTRLTVV.